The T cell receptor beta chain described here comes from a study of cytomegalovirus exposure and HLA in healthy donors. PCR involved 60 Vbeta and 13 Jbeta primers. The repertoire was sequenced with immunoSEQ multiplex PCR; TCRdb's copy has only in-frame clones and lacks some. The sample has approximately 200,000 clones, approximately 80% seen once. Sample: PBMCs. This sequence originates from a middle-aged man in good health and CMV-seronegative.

The CDR3: CASSIYLSTYNEQFF. Written as DNA, the CDR3 is TGTGCCAGCAGCATATATCTAAGCACCTACAATGAGCAGTTCTTC. The rearrangement uses TRBV7-7 and TRBJ2-1; no definite D call. The V gene lost 5 bases and the J gene lost 2 bases, with 13 bases spanning the gap. Germline CDR1 is SSHAT and CDR2 is FNYEAQ (reference sequence). CDR3 length equals 15 residues.